These T cell receptor beta chains were read from a single sample in a study of tumor-infiltrating lymphocytes in primary liver carcinoma. One entry per CDR3 protein results from TCRdb running MiXCR on the multiplex PCR reads. The sample contains under 110,000 distinct CDR3 sequences, about 63% of which appear only once. Sequenced input: liver tumor tissue from sampling region 2. The receptor set was obtained from a woman aged 60 to 75 with primary liver carcinoma and hepatitis B virus infection. Each CDR3 is given with its conserved first and last residue. The D gene is left open where the match is weak. A row's size may be missing; if present it is once, few, many or a size class.

cdr3_aa: CASILERGRRVFF; cdr3_nt: TGTGCCAGCATCTTAGAGCGGGGGCGGCGAGTCTTCTTT; v_call: TRBV11-2; cdr3_length: 13; j_call: TRBJ1-1; d_call: .; clone_size: .
cdr3_aa: CVSSSTTSGRRNEQFF; cdr3_nt: TGTGTCAGCAGTTCGACGACTAGCGGGAGGAGGAATGAGCAGTTCTTC; v_call: TRBV12-3/TRBV12-4; cdr3_length: 16; j_call: TRBJ2-1; d_call: TRBD2; clone_size: .
cdr3_aa: CTSSPRDRNWETQYF; cdr3_nt: TGTACCAGCAGTCCCCGGGACAGGAATTGGGAGACCCAGTACTTC; v_call: TRBV6-1; cdr3_length: 15; j_call: TRBJ2-5; d_call: TRBD1; clone_size: once
cdr3_aa: CASSLSQVGWVRSYEQYF; cdr3_nt: TGTGCCAGCAGTTTATCTCAAGTCGGATGGGTTAGAAGTTACGAACAGTACTTC; v_call: TRBV28; cdr3_length: 18; j_call: TRBJ2-7; d_call: .; clone_size: .
cdr3_aa: CASSIRPSGSLSGVLFF; cdr3_nt: TGTGCCAGCAGTATAAGGCCTAGCGGGAGTCTTTCCGGGGTGCTGTTTTTT; v_call: TRBV6-1; cdr3_length: 17; j_call: TRBJ2-2; d_call: TRBD2; clone_size: .
cdr3_aa: CASRDETSGPYERYF; cdr3_nt: TGTGCCAGCAGGGACGAAACTAGCGGCCCCTACGAGCGGTACTTC; v_call: TRBV6-2/TRBV6-3; cdr3_length: 15; j_call: TRBJ2-7; d_call: TRBD2; clone_size: .
cdr3_aa: CNVENQRGSTDTQYF; cdr3_nt: TGCAACGTTGAAAACCAGCGGGGCTCCACGGATACGCAGTATTTT; v_call: TRBV29-1; cdr3_length: 15; j_call: TRBJ2-3; d_call: TRBD2; clone_size: .
cdr3_aa: CASSLAQDRGQFF; cdr3_nt: TGTGCCAGCAGTTTAGCCCAGGACAGGGGGCAGTTCTTC; v_call: TRBV12-3/TRBV12-4; cdr3_length: 13; j_call: TRBJ2-1; d_call: TRBD1; clone_size: medium-sized
cdr3_aa: CSVEEGSGRAYNEQFF; cdr3_nt: TGCAGCGTTGAAGAAGGGAGCGGGAGGGCCTACAATGAGCAGTTCTTC; v_call: TRBV29-1; cdr3_length: 16; j_call: TRBJ2-1; d_call: TRBD2; clone_size: many
cdr3_aa: CASGGAGERFF; cdr3_nt: TGTGCCAGCGGGGGAGCGGGTGAGCGGTTCTTT; v_call: TRBV6-2/TRBV6-3; cdr3_length: 11; j_call: TRBJ2-1; d_call: .; clone_size: once
cdr3_aa: CASSLRTGGVYEQYF; cdr3_nt: TGTGCCAGCAGCCTCCGAACAGGAGGGGTCTACGAGCAGTACTTC; v_call: TRBV11-2; cdr3_length: 15; j_call: TRBJ2-7; d_call: .; clone_size: .
cdr3_aa: CASSLEVGYLFF; cdr3_nt: TGTGCCAGCAGCTTAGAGGTCGGGTACCTGTTTTTT; v_call: TRBV7-8; cdr3_length: 12; j_call: TRBJ2-2; d_call: .; clone_size: .
cdr3_aa: CASSPMGRQPQHF; cdr3_nt: TGTGCCAGCAGTCCCATGGGACGGCAGCCCCAGCATTTT; v_call: TRBV12-3/TRBV12-4; cdr3_length: 13; j_call: TRBJ1-5; d_call: .; clone_size: many
cdr3_aa: CASGLGTSWRPSYNEQFF; cdr3_nt: TGTGCCAGCGGTTTAGGGACTAGCTGGAGGCCGTCCTACAATGAGCAGTTCTTC; v_call: TRBV12-3/TRBV12-4; cdr3_length: 18; j_call: TRBJ2-1; d_call: TRBD2; clone_size: .
cdr3_aa: CASSGQWNQPQHF; cdr3_nt: TGTGCCAGCTCGGGACAGTGGAACCAGCCCCAGCATTTT; v_call: TRBV11-1; cdr3_length: 13; j_call: TRBJ1-5; d_call: TRBD1; clone_size: .
cdr3_aa: CASNPPEAGDSPLYF; cdr3_nt: TGTGCCAGCAACCCTCCCGAGGCGGGAGATTCACCCCTCTACTTT; v_call: TRBV11-3; cdr3_length: 15; j_call: TRBJ1-6; d_call: .; clone_size: .
cdr3_aa: CASSEASNQLQHF; cdr3_nt: TGTGCCAGCAGTGAAGCTTCCAATCAGCTCCAGCATTTC; v_call: TRBV6-1; cdr3_length: 13; j_call: TRBJ1-5; d_call: .; clone_size: few
cdr3_aa: CASTYMSNCGYTF; cdr3_nt: TGTGCCAGCACTTATATGAGCAACTGTGGCTACACCTTC; v_call: TRBV6-6; cdr3_length: 13; j_call: TRBJ1-2; d_call: .; clone_size: .
cdr3_aa: CSVEDKDREQYF; cdr3_nt: TGCAGCGTTGAGGACAAAGACCGCGAGCAATACTTC; v_call: TRBV29-1; cdr3_length: 12; j_call: TRBJ2-7; d_call: .; clone_size: .
cdr3_aa: CACIPGLAGPDTPYF; cdr3_nt: TGTGCCTGCATCCCTGGACTAGCGGGCCCAGATACGCCGTACTTT; v_call: TRBV11-2; cdr3_length: 15; j_call: TRBJ2-3; d_call: TRBD2; clone_size: .
cdr3_aa: CASSQVPTSPLHF; cdr3_nt: TGTGCCAGCAGCCAAGTTCCAACTTCACCCCTCCACTTT; v_call: TRBV14; cdr3_length: 13; j_call: TRBJ1-6; d_call: .; clone_size: many
cdr3_aa: CASSLKPVWGGSYNEQFF; cdr3_nt: TGTGCCAGCAGCTTGAAACCCGTTTGGGGGGGGAGTTACAATGAGCAGTTCTTC; v_call: TRBV5-6; cdr3_length: 18; j_call: TRBJ2-1; d_call: TRBD2; clone_size: many
cdr3_aa: CASSQARGLATGGLFF; cdr3_nt: TGCGCCAGCAGCCAAGCGCGGGGGCTCGCCACCGGGGGGCTGTTTTTT; v_call: TRBV4-1; cdr3_length: 16; j_call: TRBJ2-2; d_call: .; clone_size: .
cdr3_aa: CASSEGLAGGSGETQYF; cdr3_nt: TGCGCCAGCAGTGAAGGACTAGCGGGAGGGTCGGGAGAGACCCAGTACTTC; v_call: TRBV10-2; cdr3_length: 17; j_call: TRBJ2-5; d_call: TRBD2; clone_size: many
cdr3_aa: CASSSSRGRDTEAFF; cdr3_nt: TGTGCCAGCAGCTCAAGCAGGGGGCGAGACACTGAAGCTTTCTTT; v_call: TRBV28; cdr3_length: 15; j_call: TRBJ1-1; d_call: TRBD1; clone_size: many
cdr3_aa: CSARTSGSYEQYF; cdr3_nt: TGCAGTGCTAGAACTAGCGGGAGCTACGAGCAGTACTTC; v_call: TRBV20-1; cdr3_length: 13; j_call: TRBJ2-7; d_call: TRBD2; clone_size: .
cdr3_aa: CASGLLRSRGETQYF; cdr3_nt: TGTGCCAGCGGTTTACTGAGGTCCAGAGGCGAGACCCAGTACTTC; v_call: TRBV28; cdr3_length: 15; j_call: TRBJ2-5; d_call: .; clone_size: .
cdr3_aa: CASSQATSGSLAKNIQYF; cdr3_nt: TGTGCTAGCAGCCAAGCGACTAGCGGGAGTTTAGCCAAAAACATTCAGTACTTC; v_call: TRBV4-2; cdr3_length: 18; j_call: TRBJ2-4; d_call: TRBD2; clone_size: .
cdr3_aa: CASRRGQGGADTQYF; cdr3_nt: TGTGCCAGCAGGAGGGGACAAGGGGGTGCAGATACGCAGTATTTT; v_call: TRBV2; cdr3_length: 15; j_call: TRBJ2-3; d_call: .; clone_size: few
cdr3_aa: CVSSLGGCSNNEQFF; cdr3_nt: TGTGTCAGCAGCTTAGGTGGGTGCTCCAACAATGAGCAGTTTTTC; v_call: TRBV11-2; cdr3_length: 15; j_call: TRBJ2-1; d_call: .; clone_size: .
cdr3_aa: CASSFLGSRYSNQSQHF; cdr3_nt: TGTGCCAGCAGTTTTTTAGGGTCGAGGTATAGCAATCAGTCCCAGCATTTT; v_call: TRBV12-3/TRBV12-4; cdr3_length: 17; j_call: TRBJ1-5; d_call: .; clone_size: .
cdr3_aa: CASSGGQPNTGELFF; cdr3_nt: TGTGCCAGCAGCGGGGGACAGCCGAACACCGGGGAGCTGTTTTTT; v_call: TRBV2; cdr3_length: 15; j_call: TRBJ2-2; d_call: .; clone_size: few
cdr3_aa: CASSPPEAEDSPLHF; cdr3_nt: TGTGCCAGCAGCCCTCCCGAGGCGGAAGATTCACCCCTCCACTTT; v_call: TRBV11-3; cdr3_length: 15; j_call: TRBJ1-6; d_call: .; clone_size: medium-sized